This T cell receptor (beta chain) was obtained from a study of blood T cells in healthy people across ages. Overall study findings and caveats: Samples with more naive T cells showed higher observed beta diversity.

The second PCR ran about 6 to 12 cycles with a sample-barcoded 5' primer and J-beta primers. TCRdb independently ran MiXCR on the 5' RACE reads; one entry per CDR3 protein. The table lists about 770,000 distinct CDR3 sequences, approximately 44% of them singletons, with roughly a fifth in the top ten. Each donor supplied approximately 10 milliliters of peripheral blood. Extraction yielded at least 6 micrograms of total RNA per sample. Only a few counts were recorded for this clonotype. Its antigen remains unknown. Sequenced: blood. The origin of this receptor is a man in his 60s in good health.

The CDR3 here is CASRHRGSYIQYF. The CDR3 DNA reads TGCGCCAGCAGGCACAGGGGTTCGTACATTCAGTACTTC. V gene TRBV4-3 combines with J gene TRBJ2-4, with 7 positions matching TRBD1. V trimming: 6 bases; J trimming: 8 bases; junction bases outside the gene matches: 7. CDR3 size: 13 residues. Germline V lookup: CDR1 LGHNA, CDR2 YSLEER.